This T cell receptor (beta chain) was documented in a study of read filtering for tumor transcriptome and immune sequencing (dated by TCRdb to 2020 to 2021). General notes on the study: The cohort consisted of under 20 male and 14 female patients, with a mean age of 65.9 years and an age range of roughly 45 to 85. By revised international staging, 8 patients were R-ISS I, 15 to 20 were R-ISS II and over five were R-ISS III. Whole-transcriptome libraries were prepared with the TruSeq RNA Access Library Prep Kit after DNase treatment. Per sample, about 4 to 10.27 million TCR-region mapped reads were obtained with IR-seq, compared with only about 85 to 1,400 with RNA-seq. The study compared TCR repertoires from targeted immune repertoire sequencing and bulk whole-transcriptome sequencing run on the same bone marrow samples. One of the main goals was to work out a read-filtering strategy for immune repertoire data, in particular whether clonotypes backed by only a single read should be removed.

Bone marrow was sampled from every patient at the time of active disease. Ficoll-Hypaque density gradient centrifugation was used to isolate the bone marrow mononuclear cells. Myeloma plasma cells were removed and CD138-negative cells were obtained by negative selection following labeling with CD138 magnetic microbeads on a MACS separator. Flow cytometry on an Attune NxT with CD138 antibodies was used to check the purity of the isolated cells. Total RNA was extracted with TRIzol reagent and quantified with a NanoDrop spectrophotometer. Paired RNA-seq and IR-seq were performed on the CD138-negative bone marrow sample of each patient. Many counts were recorded for this clonotype. It lacks a known antigen. The input lacks base qualities; no much larger clone sits a single base away. Starting from approximately 0.4 ug RNA, TCR libraries were constructed with the Immunoverse kit using molecular barcoded adaptors that cover the alpha/delta and beta/gamma chains. TCR library preparation used the same RNA that was used for transcriptome sequencing. TCR libraries were sequenced on an Illumina HiSeq 4000 with 2 x 150 cycles. Regarding the original processing steps: TCR reads were aligned to human V, D, J and C references and assembled into CDR3 clonotypes with MiXCR, including quality filtering and error correction. Clonotype counts and gene usage diversity were analyzed with the tcR package in R. Raw mapping reads were checked after the RNA-seq reads had been mapped by STAR aligner version 2.5.3a onto the human GRCh37 genome. To test the effect of sequencing depth on detected clonotypes, IR-seq fastq files were randomly downsampled using Seqtk 1.3. TCRdb ran its own pipeline on the public reads, namely fastp trimming at Q25 and MiXCR clone calling, and kept in-frame beta chains. Duplicate CDR3 protein sequences are folded into a single record with the most common DNA and genes. TCRdb, not the authors, supplied the V and J calls. The sample data list approximately 140,000 distinct CDR3 sequences, and over 10% of these were observed just once. The ten largest clones take up roughly 7.6% of the sample.

Relative to germline, V is missing 6 bases and J is missing 9 bases, with 6 bases of the junction outside any gene match. The CDR3 has 13 amino acids, counting the end cysteine and phenylalanine. The CDR3 DNA has 39 bases and is translated from base 1. Results the study describes overall, beyond this receptor: The sorted CD138-negative fraction was not purified T cells but a mixed bone marrow immune population. Single-read clonotypes made up around 80% of clonotypes but only about 4% of total reads in IR-seq, compared with about 77% of clonotypes and 35% to 45% of reads in RNA-seq. Compared with RNA-seq, IR-seq captured clonotypes at much greater depth and more reliably, and a smaller IR-seq throughput was enough to identify most of the shared clonotypes. The correlation between IR-seq and RNA-seq shared clonotype proportions was increased by removal of single-read clonotypes.

This sequence uses TRBV12-3 or TRBV12-4 and TRBJ2-1; the central 9 bases match TRBD1. The sequence was obtained from a donor older than 35 with multiple myeloma. The sequenced sample was a population of CD138-negative cells sorted from bone marrow. In the paper's terms, the cell subset or site label means: bone marrow mononuclear cells depleted of CD138+ plasma/myeloma cells by negative magnetic selection. The bases are TGTGCCAGCAGAGGACAGGGGTACGGTGAGCAGTTCTTC. Translated, it reads CASRGQGYGEQFF.